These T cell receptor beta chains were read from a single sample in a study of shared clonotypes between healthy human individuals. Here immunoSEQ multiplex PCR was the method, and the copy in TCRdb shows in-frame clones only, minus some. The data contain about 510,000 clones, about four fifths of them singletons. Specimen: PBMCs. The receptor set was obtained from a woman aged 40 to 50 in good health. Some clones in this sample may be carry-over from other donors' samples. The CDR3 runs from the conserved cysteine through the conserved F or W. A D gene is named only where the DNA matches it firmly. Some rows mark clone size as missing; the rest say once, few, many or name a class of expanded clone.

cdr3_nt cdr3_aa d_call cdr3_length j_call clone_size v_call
TGTGCCACCAGCAGACCCATGAGGGGAAACACCATATATTTT CATSRPMRGNTIYF . 14 TRBJ1-3 . TRBV15
TGTGCCAGCAATTTGGGGGCTAACTATGGCTACACCTTC CASNLGANYGYTF . 13 TRBJ1-2 . TRBV28
TGTGCCAGTAGTCCGCTCACTAGCGGGAGGGCCGATGAGCAGTTCTTC CASSPLTSGRADEQFF TRBD2 16 TRBJ2-1 once TRBV19
TGTGCCAGCAGCCCGACAGGCCACCCCTACGAGCAGTACTTC CASSPTGHPYEQYF . 14 TRBJ2-7 . TRBV27
TGCGCCAGCAGCTTGTCAGCAGATAATGAAAAACTGTTTTTT CASSLSADNEKLFF . 14 TRBJ1-4 once TRBV5-1
TGTGCCAGCAGTGAATGGTCCGGCGGTGGGGAAGAGACCCAGTACTTC CASSEWSGGGEETQYF . 16 TRBJ2-5 . TRBV6-1
TGTGCCAGCAGTGAAGGGCTAGCGGGGGGAGAGACCCAGTACTTC CASSEGLAGGETQYF TRBD2 15 TRBJ2-5 once TRBV2
TGTGCCAGCAGCTTAACGGACAGGGATAACTATGGCTACACCTTC CASSLTDRDNYGYTF TRBD1 15 TRBJ1-2 . TRBV7-9
TGCAGCGTTAACCCAGCTCTGGTGGCTTTCTTT CSVNPALVAFF . 11 TRBJ1-1 . TRBV29-1
TGTGCCAGCAGCTTAGAAGGAAGTGGCTACACCTTC CASSLEGSGYTF . 12 TRBJ1-2 . TRBV11-2
TGTGCCAGCAGCGGCCATCGGCCAGACGCGAACACCGGGGAGCTGTTTTTT CASSGHRPDANTGELFF . 17 TRBJ2-2 . TRBV9
TGCGCCAGCAGCCAAGATAGGCTAGCGGGCATAAAACCATACAATGAGCAGTTCTTC CASSQDRLAGIKPYNEQFF TRBD2 19 TRBJ2-1 . TRBV4-3
TGTGCCAGCAGGCTCCGGGACAGATATGTTTCACCCCTCCACTTT CASRLRDRYVSPLHF TRBD1 15 TRBJ1-6 . TRBV6-5
TGTGCCAGCAGCTCCCCTGAGTGGATTCGGGACACTGAAGCTTTCTTT CASSSPEWIRDTEAFF . 16 TRBJ1-1 many TRBV11-2
TGTGCCTGGACGACAGGGGGTTGGACCGGGGAGCTGTTTTTT CAWTTGGWTGELFF TRBD1 14 TRBJ2-2 . TRBV30
TGTGCCATCAGTGGGAGCGGGAGGGTCACCGAGCAGTACTTC CAISGSGRVTEQYF TRBD2 14 TRBJ2-7 . TRBV10-3
TGTGCCAGCTCACCAGGGGTTAATGAAAAACTGTTTTTT CASSPGVNEKLFF . 13 TRBJ1-4 once TRBV18
TGTGCCAGCAGTGAAAGGAGGACAGCCATCGGGGAGCAGTACTTC CASSERRTAIGEQYF . 15 TRBJ2-7 . TRBV6-1
TGTGCCAGCACTCGCCTAAGCCGGGGGTCCGGGGAGCTGTTTTTT CASTRLSRGSGELFF . 15 TRBJ2-2 . TRBV2
TGTGCCAGCAGCTTCTCCCTAGCGGGAGGAGGAGGCGAGCAGTACTTC CASSFSLAGGGGEQYF TRBD2 16 TRBJ2-7 . TRBV7-2
TGTGCCAGCAGCTTGGACAGGATGCTATATAGCAATCAGCCCCAGCATTTT CASSLDRMLYSNQPQHF . 17 TRBJ1-5 . TRBV5-8
TGTGCCAGCAGCTCTTCTGGGGGACAGCGAAACACCATATATTTT CASSSSGGQRNTIYF TRBD1 15 TRBJ1-3 . TRBV5-4
TGTGCCAGCTCGCCGGGACAGGGCAACTCTGGAAACACCATATATTTT CASSPGQGNSGNTIYF TRBD1 16 TRBJ1-3 . TRBV18
TGTGCCAGCAGCTTGGGGACAGGGGTAGGGGGCGAGCAGTACTTC CASSLGTGVGGEQYF TRBD1 15 TRBJ2-7 . TRBV5-5
TGTGCCAGCAGCAAACGACCGGACGGAAGCTCCTACGAGCAGTACTTC CASSKRPDGSSYEQYF . 16 TRBJ2-7 . TRBV7-6
TGTGCCAGCACCAGACTAGCGGGAGGCCGTTCACTTAGCACAGATACGCAGTATTTT CASTRLAGGRSLSTDTQYF TRBD2 19 TRBJ2-3 . TRBV27
TGTGCCAGCAGTGAATATCGCCAGTACAATGAGCAGTTCTTC CASSEYRQYNEQFF . 14 TRBJ2-1 . TRBV25-1
TGTGCCAGCAGCTTAGCGTCGGGATCCCCGAAAAACATTCAGTACTTC CASSLASGSPKNIQYF . 16 TRBJ2-4 . TRBV7-2
TGTGCCATCAGTGACAGGGGCGAGCAGTACTTC CAISDRGEQYF . 11 TRBJ2-7 once TRBV10-3
TGTGCCAGCAGCTTGGCTCGGGAGGGCTCCTACAATGAGCAGTTCTTC CASSLAREGSYNEQFF TRBD2 16 TRBJ2-1 . TRBV5-6
TGTGCCAGCAGTCCCGGCTCCTGGGGGACAGATACGCAGTATTTT CASSPGSWGTDTQYF . 15 TRBJ2-3 . TRBV6-5
TGCAGCTCGAACGGGAGGGTGAGCACAGATACGCAGTATTTT CSSNGRVSTDTQYF TRBD2 14 TRBJ2-3 . TRBV29-1